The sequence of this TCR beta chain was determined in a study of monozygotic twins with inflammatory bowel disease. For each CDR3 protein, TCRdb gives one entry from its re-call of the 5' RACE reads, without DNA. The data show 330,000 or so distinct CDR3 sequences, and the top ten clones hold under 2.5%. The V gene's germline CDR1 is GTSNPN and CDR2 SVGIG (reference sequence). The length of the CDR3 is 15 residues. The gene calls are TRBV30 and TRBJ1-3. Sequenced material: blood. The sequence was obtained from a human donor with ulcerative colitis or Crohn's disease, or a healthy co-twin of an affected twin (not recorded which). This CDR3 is CAWSPPTVAGNTIYF.